This T cell receptor beta chain was captured by sequencing in a study of blood T cell repertoires in COVID-19. Study as a whole: PBMCs, B-cell-depleted T cells, or T cells provided the cDNA or gDNA that made up the material.

Participants had their cohort set by participant-reported clinical history. Recovered status applied to Cohort 3 donors who had two consecutive negative PCRs. It also applied to those with clearance or with symptom resolution. The table lists this clone with a count of one. The authors' processing: Quantification of nucleated cells was approximated via reference gene primer amplification. Assay used: immunoSEQ multiplex PCR; TCRdb lists only in-frame clones, some missing. The DNA was the basis for D and trimming; V, J and clone size are from that table. This table holds about 330,000 clones, 88% found once. The sequenced material came from PBMCs or T cells enriched from blood (not recorded which). The sequence came from a man aged 25-45 years who had recovered from COVID-19.

The CDR3 DNA sequence: TGTGCCAGCAGTGAGACCGGGACAGGGGGCCGAGGCTACACCTTC. Translation: CASSETGTGGRGYTF. This chain joins TRBV6-1 and TRBJ1-2, with 12 bases lining up with TRBD1. Per germline, CDR1 MNHNS and CDR2 SASEGT. This CDR3 comprises 15 residues. Unmatched junction bases numbered 7, after V lost 3 bases and J lost 8 bases.